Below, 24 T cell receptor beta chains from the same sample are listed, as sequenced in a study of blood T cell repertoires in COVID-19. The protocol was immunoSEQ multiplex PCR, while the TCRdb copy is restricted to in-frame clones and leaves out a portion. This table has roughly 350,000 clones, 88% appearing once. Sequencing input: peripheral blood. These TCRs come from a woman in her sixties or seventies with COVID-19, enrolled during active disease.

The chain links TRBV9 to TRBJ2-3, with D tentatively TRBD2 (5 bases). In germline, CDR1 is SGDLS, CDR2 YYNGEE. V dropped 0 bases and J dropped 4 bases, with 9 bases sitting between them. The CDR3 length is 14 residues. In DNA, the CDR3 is TGTGCCAGCAGCGTAGGCCCACTAGCAGATACGCAGTATTTT. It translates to CASSVGPLADTQYF.

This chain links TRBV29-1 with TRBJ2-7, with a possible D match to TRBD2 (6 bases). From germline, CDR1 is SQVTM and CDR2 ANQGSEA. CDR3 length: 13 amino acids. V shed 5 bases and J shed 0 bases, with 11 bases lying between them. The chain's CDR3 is CSVLPEGSYEQYF. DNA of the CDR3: TGCAGCGTTCTCCCGGAGGGCTCCTACGAGCAGTACTTC.

The CDR3 DNA reads TGTGCCAGCAGTTTATCGCCGCTTAGCAATGAGCAGTTCTTC. It specifies CASSLSPLSNEQFF. The chain combines TRBV27 with TRBJ2-1; no definite D call. The germline V gene has CDR1 MNHEY and CDR2 SMNVEV (reference sequence). V dropped 0 bases and J dropped 6 bases, with 9 bases sitting between them. The CDR3 is 14 amino acids.

CDR3 sequence: CASIQDSSGNTIYF. CDR3 sequence (DNA): TGTGCCAGCATCCAGGACAGCTCTGGAAACACCATATATTTT. This chain connects TRBV6-6 to TRBJ1-3; D is possibly TRBD1 (6 bases). Per germline, CDR1 MNHNY and CDR2 SVGAGI (reference sequence). V was pared by 7 bases and J by 0 bases, with 10 bases between. The CDR3 totals 14 residues.

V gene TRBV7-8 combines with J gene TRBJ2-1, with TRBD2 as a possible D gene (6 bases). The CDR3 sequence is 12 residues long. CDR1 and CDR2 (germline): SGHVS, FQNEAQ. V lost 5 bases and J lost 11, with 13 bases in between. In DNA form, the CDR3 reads TGTGCCAGCAGCCTGGGAGGCATCAAGCAGTTCTTC. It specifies CASSLGGIKQFF.

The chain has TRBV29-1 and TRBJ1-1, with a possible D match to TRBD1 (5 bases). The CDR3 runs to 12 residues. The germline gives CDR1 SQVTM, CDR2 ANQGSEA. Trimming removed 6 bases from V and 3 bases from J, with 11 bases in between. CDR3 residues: CSVAWGDTEAFF. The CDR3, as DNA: TGCAGCGTGGCTTGGGGGGACACTGAAGCTTTCTTT.

The CDR3 protein is CATKGGGLEETQYF. The CDR3 DNA reads TGTGCCACCAAGGGGGGGGGCCTTGAAGAGACCCAGTACTTC. This chain links TRBV5-4 with TRBJ2-5, with D possibly matching TRBD2 (7 bases). The V gene's germline CDR1 is SGHNT and CDR2 YYREEE (reference sequence). The CDR3 has 14 amino acids. The germline V and J ends were trimmed by 9 bases and 3 bases, with 18 bases remaining between them.

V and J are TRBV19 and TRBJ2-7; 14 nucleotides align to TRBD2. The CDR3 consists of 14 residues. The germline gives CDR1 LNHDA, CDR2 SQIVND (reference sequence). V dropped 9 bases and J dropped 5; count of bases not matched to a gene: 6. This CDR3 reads CASGTSGGSNEQYF. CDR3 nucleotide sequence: TGTGCCAGCGGGACTAGCGGGGGTAGCAACGAGCAGTACTTC.

The CDR3 protein is CASKNTGTGYPYNSPLHF. The CDR3 DNA sequence: TGCGCCAGCAAGAATACCGGGACAGGTTATCCTTATAATTCACCCCTCCACTTT. The J gene is TRBJ1-6, the V gene TRBV10-1; 8 bases are a match to TRBD1. J was trimmed by 4 bases and V by 7 bases; bases with no gene match: 15. The length of the CDR3 is 18 residues. Germline V gene lookup returns CDR1 WNHNN and CDR2 SYGVQD (reference sequence).

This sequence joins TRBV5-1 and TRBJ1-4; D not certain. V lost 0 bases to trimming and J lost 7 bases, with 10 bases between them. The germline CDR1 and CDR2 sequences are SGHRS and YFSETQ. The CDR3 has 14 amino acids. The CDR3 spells CASSLGTVSEKLFF. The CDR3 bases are TGCGCCAGCAGCTTGGGAACAGTCTCTGAAAAACTGTTTTTT.

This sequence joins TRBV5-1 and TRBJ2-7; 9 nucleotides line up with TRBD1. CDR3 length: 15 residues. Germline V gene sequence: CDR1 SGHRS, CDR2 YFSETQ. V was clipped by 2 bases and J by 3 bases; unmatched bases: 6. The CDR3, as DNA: TGCGCCAGCAGCTTTGGGGGGACAGGGTACTACGAGCAGTACTTC. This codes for CASSFGGTGYYEQYF.

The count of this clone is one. CDR3 protein: CASTHRDRGSHTIYF. The CDR3 DNA follows: TGTGCCAGCACACACCGGGACAGGGGATCCCACACCATATATTTT. V gene TRBV3-1 (or the pseudogene TRBV3-2) combines with J gene TRBJ1-3; 10 bases agree with TRBD1. The CDR3 covers 15 residues. The V segment lost 7 bases and the J segment 8 bases; nucleotides outside the gene matches: 11. The germline CDR1 and CDR2 sequences are LGHDT and YNNKEL (reference sequence).

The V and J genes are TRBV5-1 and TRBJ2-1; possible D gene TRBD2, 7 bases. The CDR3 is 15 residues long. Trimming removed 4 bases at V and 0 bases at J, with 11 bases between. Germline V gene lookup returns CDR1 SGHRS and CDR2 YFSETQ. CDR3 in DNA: TGCGCCAGCAGCAAAGGGGGGGACTCCTACAATGAGCAGTTCTTC. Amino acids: CASSKGGDSYNEQFF.

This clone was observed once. For the CDR3, the DNA is TGCGCCAGCACCGTGGCCGTCGGGACAGGTTCCTACGAGCAGTACTTC. Protein: CASTVAVGTGSYEQYF. This sequence joins TRBV5-1 and TRBJ2-7; TRBD1 agrees at 8 bases. Trimming cost V 6 bases and J 1 base; bases outside gene matches: 12. Germline V CDR1 and CDR2: SGHRS, YFSETQ. The CDR3 contains 16 residues.

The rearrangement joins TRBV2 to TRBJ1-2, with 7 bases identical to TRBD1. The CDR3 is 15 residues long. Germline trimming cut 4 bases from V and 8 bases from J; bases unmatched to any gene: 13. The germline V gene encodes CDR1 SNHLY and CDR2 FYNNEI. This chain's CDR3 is CASSASGWQGEGYTF. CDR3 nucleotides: TGTGCCAGCAGTGCTTCAGGTTGGCAGGGGGAAGGCTACACCTTC. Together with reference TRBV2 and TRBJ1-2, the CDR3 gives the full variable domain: EPEVTQTPSHQVTQMGQEVILRCVPISNHLYFYWYRQILGQKVEFLVSFYNNEISEKSEIFDDQFSVERPDGSNFTLKIRSTKLEDSAMYFCASSASGWQGEGYTFGSGTRLTVV.

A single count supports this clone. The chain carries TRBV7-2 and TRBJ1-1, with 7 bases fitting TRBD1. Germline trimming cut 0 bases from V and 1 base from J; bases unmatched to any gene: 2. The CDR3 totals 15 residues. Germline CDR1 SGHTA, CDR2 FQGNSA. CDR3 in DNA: TGTGCCAGCAGCTTAGCCGGGACAGAGAACACTGAAGCTTTCTTT. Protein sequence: CASSLAGTENTEAFF. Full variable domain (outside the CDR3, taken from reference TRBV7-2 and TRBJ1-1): GAGVSQSPSNKVTEKGKDVELRCDPISGHTALYWYRQSLGQGLEFLIYFQGNSAPDKSGLPSDRFSAERTGGSVSTLTIQRTQQEDSAVYLCASSLAGTENTEAFFGQGTRLTVV.

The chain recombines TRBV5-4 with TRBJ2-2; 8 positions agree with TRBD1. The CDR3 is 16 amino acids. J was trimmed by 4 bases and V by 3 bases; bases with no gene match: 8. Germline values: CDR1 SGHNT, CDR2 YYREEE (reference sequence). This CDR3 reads CASSSRQGSSTGELFF. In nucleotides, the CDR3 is TGTGCCAGCAGCTCCCGACAGGGGTCTTCCACCGGGGAGCTGTTTTTT.

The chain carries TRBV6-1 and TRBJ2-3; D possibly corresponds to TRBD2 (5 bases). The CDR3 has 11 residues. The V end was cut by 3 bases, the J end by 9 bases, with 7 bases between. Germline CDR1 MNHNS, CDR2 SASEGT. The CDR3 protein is CASSEGSTQYF. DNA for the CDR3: TGTGCCAGCAGTGAGGGGAGCACGCAGTATTTT.

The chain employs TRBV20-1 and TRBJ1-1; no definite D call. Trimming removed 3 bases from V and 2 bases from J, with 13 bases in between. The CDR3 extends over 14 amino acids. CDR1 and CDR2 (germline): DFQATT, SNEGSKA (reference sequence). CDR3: CSASKRAINTEAFF. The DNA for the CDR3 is TGCAGTGCTAGTAAGAGGGCGATTAACACTGAAGCTTTCTTT.

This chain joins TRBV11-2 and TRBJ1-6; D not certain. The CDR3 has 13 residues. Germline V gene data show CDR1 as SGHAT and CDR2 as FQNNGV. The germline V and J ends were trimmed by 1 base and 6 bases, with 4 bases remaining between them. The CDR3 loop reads CASSLVGNSPLHF. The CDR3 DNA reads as TGTGCCAGCAGCTTAGTCGGTAATTCACCCCTCCACTTT.

The CDR3 DNA reads as TGCAGTGCTCCTGGAGATCATACGCAGTATTTT. The encoded protein is CSAPGDHTQYF. The J gene is TRBJ2-3, the V gene TRBV20-1; no clear D. V was clipped by 5 bases and J by 7 bases, with 10 bases between them. CDR1 is DFQATT and CDR2 is SNEGSKA in the germline V gene (reference sequence). CDR3 length: 11 residues.

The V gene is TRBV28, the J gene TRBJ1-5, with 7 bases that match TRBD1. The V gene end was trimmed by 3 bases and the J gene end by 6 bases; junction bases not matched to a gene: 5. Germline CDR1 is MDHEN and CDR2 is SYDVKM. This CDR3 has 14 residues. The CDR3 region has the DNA TGTGCCAGCAGTTTTCGACAGGGCGGTCAGCCCCAGCATTTT. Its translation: CASSFRQGGQPQHF.

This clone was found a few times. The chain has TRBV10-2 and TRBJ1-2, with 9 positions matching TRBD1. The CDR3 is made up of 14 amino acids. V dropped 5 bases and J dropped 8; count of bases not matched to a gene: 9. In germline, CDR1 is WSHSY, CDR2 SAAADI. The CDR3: CASSRDRAGKGYTF. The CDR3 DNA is TGCGCCAGCAGTAGGGACAGGGCGGGAAAAGGCTACACCTTC.

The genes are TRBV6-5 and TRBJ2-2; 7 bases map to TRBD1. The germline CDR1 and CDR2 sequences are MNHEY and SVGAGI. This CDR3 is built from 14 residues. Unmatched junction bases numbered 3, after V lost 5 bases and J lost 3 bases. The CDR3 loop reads CASSRDRYTGELFF. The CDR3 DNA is TGTGCCAGCAGTCGGGACAGATACACCGGGGAGCTGTTTTTT.